What follows describes a single T cell receptor (beta chain). The data derive from a study of technical replicates of blood from several donors. Germline CDR1 reads LNHNV; CDR2 reads YYDKDF (reference sequence). CDR3 size: 20 residues. The trim removed 0 bases at V and 3 bases at J, leaving 15 bases unmatched. The repertoire was sequenced with immunoSEQ multiplex PCR; TCRdb's copy has only in-frame clones and lacks some. The sample yields about 89,000 clones, around 94% seen once. Sequenced material: T cells isolated from PBMCs. J is TRBJ2-7 and V is TRBV15, with 12 nucleotides matching TRBD2. The TCR comes from a human donor in good health. The CDR3 coding sequence is TGTGCCACCAGCAGAGACGCGGGACTAGCGGGCCGACGGAGGGTCTACGAGCAGTACTTC. It yields the protein CATSRDAGLAGRRRVYEQYF.